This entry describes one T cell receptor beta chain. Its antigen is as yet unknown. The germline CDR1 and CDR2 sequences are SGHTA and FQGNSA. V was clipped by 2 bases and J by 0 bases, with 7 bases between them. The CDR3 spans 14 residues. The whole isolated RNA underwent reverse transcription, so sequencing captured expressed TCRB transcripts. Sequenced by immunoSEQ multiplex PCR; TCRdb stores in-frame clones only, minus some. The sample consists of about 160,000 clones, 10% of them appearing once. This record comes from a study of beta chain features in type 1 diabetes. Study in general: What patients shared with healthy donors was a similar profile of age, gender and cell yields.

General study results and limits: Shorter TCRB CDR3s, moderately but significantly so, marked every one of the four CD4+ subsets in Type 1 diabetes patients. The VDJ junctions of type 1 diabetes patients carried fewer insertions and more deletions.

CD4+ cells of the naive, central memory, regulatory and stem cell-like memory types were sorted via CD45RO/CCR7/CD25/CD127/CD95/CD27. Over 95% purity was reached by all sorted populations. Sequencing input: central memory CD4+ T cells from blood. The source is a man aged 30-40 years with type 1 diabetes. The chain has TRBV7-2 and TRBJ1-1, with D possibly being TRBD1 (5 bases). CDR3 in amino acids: CASSLQGMNTEAFF. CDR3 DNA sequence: TGTGCCAGCAGCTTACAGGGAATGAACACTGAAGCTTTCTTT.